The clone carrying this T cell receptor beta chain occurred a few times. Time point defined: cycle 4 day 1 (C4D1), after 5 to 7 weeks of nivolumab. Following autologous stem cell transplantation, relapse occurred in every patient, and exposure to brentuximab vedotin varied. Germline V gene sequence: CDR1 MNHEY, CDR2 SMNVEV (reference sequence). The V gene end was trimmed by 3 bases and the J gene end by 3 bases; junction bases not matched to a gene: 4. The CDR3 consists of 14 residues. Generated by immunoSEQ multiplex PCR, the TCRdb table keeps only in-frame clones and is missing some. The data show about 7,600 clones, with approximately 80% seen just once and about 45% held by the top ten. This record belongs to a study of PD-1 blockade in classical Hodgkin lymphoma.

V is TRBV27 and J is TRBJ1-1; TRBD1 agrees at 7 bases. Sequenced here: peripheral blood mononuclear cells (PBMCs), sampled before the fourth cycle of nivolumab. The clonotype comes from a human donor with classical Hodgkin lymphoma. CDR3 region: CASSFLGTDTEAFF. Written as DNA, the CDR3 is TGTGCCAGCAGTTTTCTCGGGACAGACACTGAAGCTTTCTTT.